There are many counts of the clone carrying this T cell receptor (beta chain). Germline V lookup: CDR1 MDHEN, CDR2 SYDVKM. This CDR3 region has 13 residues. Trimming removed 5 bases from V and 13 bases from J; junction bases left unmatched: 10. In building TCR beta libraries, iRepertoire HTBI primers were used together with Arm-PCR of CDR3 regions. TCRdb re-derived calls from the multiplex PCR reads in MiXCR, one entry per CDR3 protein. The sample holds 250,000 to 400,000 distinct CDR3 sequences, about 18% seen once. This sample stems from a study of regulatory T cells in long-lasting Graves disease. Time point in this sample: newly diagnosed GD, antithyroid drugs for less than 3 months. With RNA extracted from PBMCs as input, the TCR library was made. Patients were from an endocrinology department in Xi'an, China.

This clonotype originated in a female donor with Graves disease. The genes are TRBV28 and TRBJ2-5; 10 bases fit TRBD1. This material consisted of peripheral blood mononuclear cells (PBMCs), taken at new diagnosis, from a patient treated with antithyroid drugs. The CDR3 DNA reads as TGTGCCAGCAGTCCGACAGGGGGCATATTTTGGTACTTC. This encodes CASSPTGGIFWYF.